This T cell receptor beta chain was observed in a study of OX40 agonist ivuxolimab in advanced cancers. Assay used: immunoSEQ multiplex PCR; TCRdb lists only in-frame clones, some missing. The sample holds 90,000 to 100,000 clones; around nine tenths are singletons and the top ten take 0.8% to 1%. Sequenced here: CD4+ or CD8+ T cells sorted from blood, sampled in a trial of the OX40 agonist ivuxolimab. This TCR came from an adult with an advanced solid tumor such as melanoma, head and neck, liver or kidney cancer.

The CDR3 DNA reads TGTGCCAGCAGCTTCGACAGGGGAGCTTTCTTT. Amino acid sequence: CASSFDRGAFF. The rearrangement uses TRBV7-9 and TRBJ1-1; the match to TRBD1 covers 8 bases. This CDR3 comprises 11 residues. V lost 3 bases to trimming and J lost 10 bases; unmatched junction nucleotides: 1. The germline gives CDR1 SEHNR, CDR2 FQNEAQ (reference sequence).